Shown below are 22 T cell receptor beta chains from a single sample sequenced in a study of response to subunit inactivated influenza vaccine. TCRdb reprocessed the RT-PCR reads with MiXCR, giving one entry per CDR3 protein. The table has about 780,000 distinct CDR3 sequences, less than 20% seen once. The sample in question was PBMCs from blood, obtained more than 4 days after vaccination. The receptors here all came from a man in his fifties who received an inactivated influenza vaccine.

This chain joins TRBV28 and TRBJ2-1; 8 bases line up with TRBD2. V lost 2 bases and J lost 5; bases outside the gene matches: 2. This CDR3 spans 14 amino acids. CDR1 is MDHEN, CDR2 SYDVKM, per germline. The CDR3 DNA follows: TGTGCCAGCAGTTTAGGGACTAGACACAATGAGCAGTTCTTC. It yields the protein CASSLGTRHNEQFF.

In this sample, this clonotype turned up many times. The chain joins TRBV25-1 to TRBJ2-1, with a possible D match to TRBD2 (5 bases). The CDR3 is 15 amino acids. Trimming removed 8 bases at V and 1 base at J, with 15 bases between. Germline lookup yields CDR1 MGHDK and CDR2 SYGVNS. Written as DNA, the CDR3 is TGTGCCAGCGGACTCCCAAGCGGTTCCTACAATGAGCAGTTCTTC. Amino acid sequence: CASGLPSGSYNEQFF.

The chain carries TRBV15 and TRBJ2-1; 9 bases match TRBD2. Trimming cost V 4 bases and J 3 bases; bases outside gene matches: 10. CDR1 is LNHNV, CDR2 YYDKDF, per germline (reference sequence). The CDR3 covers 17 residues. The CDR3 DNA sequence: TGTGCCACCAGCACTCTTACTGGGACTAGCAGCTACAATGAGCAGTTCTTC. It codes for CATSTLTGTSSYNEQFF.

In DNA form, the CDR3 reads TGTGCCAGCAGCGTAGAAGACTCCGGCTACGAGCAGTACTTC. The encoded protein is CASSVEDSGYEQYF. The chain links TRBV9 to TRBJ2-7; D is uncertain. CDR1 and CDR2 from the germline V gene are SGDLS and YYNGEE. The V gene lost 0 bases and the J gene lost 3 bases, with 10 bases spanning the gap. The CDR3 has 14 residues.

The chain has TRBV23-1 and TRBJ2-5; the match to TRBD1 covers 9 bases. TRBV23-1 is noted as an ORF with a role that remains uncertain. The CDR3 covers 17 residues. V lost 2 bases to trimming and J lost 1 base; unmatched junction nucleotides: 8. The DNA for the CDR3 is TGCGCCAGCAGTCAACCCCTGGGACAGGGACCCCAAGAGACCCAGTACTTC. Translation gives CASSQPLGQGPQETQYF.

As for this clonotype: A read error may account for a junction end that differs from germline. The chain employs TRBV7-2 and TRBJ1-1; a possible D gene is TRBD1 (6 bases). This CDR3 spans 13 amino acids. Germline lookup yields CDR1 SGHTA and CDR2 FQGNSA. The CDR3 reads CASSSTGLPESFF. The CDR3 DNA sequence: TGTGCCAGCAGCTCTACAGGGTTACCTGAATCTTTCTTT.

CDR3 in amino acids: CASSFSWGAMGNEQFF. The DNA of the CDR3 is TGTGCCAGCAGCTTCTCCTGGGGGGCTATGGGGAATGAGCAGTTCTTC. The chain recombines TRBV11-2 with TRBJ2-1; TRBD1 or TRBD2 may be the D gene (6 bases each). Per germline, CDR1 SGHAT and CDR2 FQNNGV. Trimming shortened V by 3 bases and J by 7 bases, and 19 bases separated the two germline ends. The CDR3 runs to 16 residues.

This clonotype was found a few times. The chain's CDR3 is CASSLTGAFRETQYF. The CDR3 DNA reads as TGCGCCAGCAGCCTGACAGGGGCGTTCAGGGAGACCCAGTACTTC. The V call is TRBV4-3, the J call TRBJ2-5; 8 nucleotides match TRBD1. Germline V gene sequence: CDR1 LGHNA, CDR2 YSLEER. The CDR3 sequence is 15 residues long. With 4 bases clipped from V and 5 bases from J, the junction kept 9 bases outside the gene matches.

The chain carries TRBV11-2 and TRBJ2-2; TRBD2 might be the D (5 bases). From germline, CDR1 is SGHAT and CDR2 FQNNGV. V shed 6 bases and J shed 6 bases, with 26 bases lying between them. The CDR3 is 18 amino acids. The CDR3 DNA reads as TGTGCCAGCAGGTCTATTAGGGAGCAGCCTTCTGACTCCGGGGAGCTGTTTTTT. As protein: CASRSIREQPSDSGELFF.

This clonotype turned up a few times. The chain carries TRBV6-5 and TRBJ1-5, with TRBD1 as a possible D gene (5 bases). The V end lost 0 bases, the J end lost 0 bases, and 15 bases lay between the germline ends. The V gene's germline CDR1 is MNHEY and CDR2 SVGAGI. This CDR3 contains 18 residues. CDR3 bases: TGTGCCAGCAGTTACTCGAGTCGAAACAGGTATAGCAATCAGCCCCAGCATTTT. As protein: CASSYSSRNRYSNQPQHF.

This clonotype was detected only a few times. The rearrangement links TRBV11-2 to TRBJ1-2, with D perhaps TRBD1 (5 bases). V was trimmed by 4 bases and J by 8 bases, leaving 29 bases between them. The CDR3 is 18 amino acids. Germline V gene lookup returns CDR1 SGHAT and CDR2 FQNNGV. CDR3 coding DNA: TGTGCCAGCAGCTCCTCCGGGACGCCCAGCCAAGGGACTGGGGGCTACACCTTC. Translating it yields CASSSSGTPSQGTGGYTF.

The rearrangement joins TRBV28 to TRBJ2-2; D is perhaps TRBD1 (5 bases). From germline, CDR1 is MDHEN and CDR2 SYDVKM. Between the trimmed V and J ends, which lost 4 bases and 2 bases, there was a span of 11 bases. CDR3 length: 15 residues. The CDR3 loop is CASSSGAVNTGELFF. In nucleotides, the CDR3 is TGTGCCAGCAGTTCTGGGGCGGTCAACACCGGGGAGCTGTTTTTT.

The DNA for the CDR3 is TGTGCCAGCAGCTTGGAAACCGGGACAGGGGCAGCTTTCTTT. This sequence encodes CASSLETGTGAAFF. V gene TRBV5-5 combines with J gene TRBJ1-1, with TRBD1 matching 10 bases. The CDR3 contains 14 residues. The germline V gene has CDR1 SGHKS and CDR2 YYEKEE (reference sequence). J gave up 10 bases and V 0 bases, and 6 bases lay outside the gene matches.

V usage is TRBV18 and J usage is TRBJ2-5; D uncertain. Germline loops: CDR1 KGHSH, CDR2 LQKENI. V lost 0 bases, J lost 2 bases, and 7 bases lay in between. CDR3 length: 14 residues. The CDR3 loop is CASSPPNSQETQYF. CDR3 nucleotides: TGTGCCAGCTCACCACCGAACAGTCAAGAGACCCAGTACTTC.

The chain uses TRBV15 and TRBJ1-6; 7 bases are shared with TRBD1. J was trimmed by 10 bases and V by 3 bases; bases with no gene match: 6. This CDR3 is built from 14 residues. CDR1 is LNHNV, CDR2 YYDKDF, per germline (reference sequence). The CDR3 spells CATSSLTGNSPLHF. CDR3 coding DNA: TGTGCCACCAGCAGCTTGACAGGGAACTCACCCCTCCACTTT.

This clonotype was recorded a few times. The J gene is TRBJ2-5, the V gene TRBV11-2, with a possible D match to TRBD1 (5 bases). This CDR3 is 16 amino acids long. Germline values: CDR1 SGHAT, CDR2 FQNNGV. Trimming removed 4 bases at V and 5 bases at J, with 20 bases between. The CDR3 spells CASSSTLTDNRETQYF. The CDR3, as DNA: TGTGCCAGCAGCTCGACCCTGACCGACAACAGGGAGACCCAGTACTTC.

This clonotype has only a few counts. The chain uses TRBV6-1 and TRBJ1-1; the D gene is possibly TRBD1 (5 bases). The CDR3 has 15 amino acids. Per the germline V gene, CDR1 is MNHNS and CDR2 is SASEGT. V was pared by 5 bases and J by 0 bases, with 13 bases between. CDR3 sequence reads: CASSQRDGLNTEAFF. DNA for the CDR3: TGTGCCAGCAGTCAACGGGACGGATTGAACACTGAAGCTTTCTTT.

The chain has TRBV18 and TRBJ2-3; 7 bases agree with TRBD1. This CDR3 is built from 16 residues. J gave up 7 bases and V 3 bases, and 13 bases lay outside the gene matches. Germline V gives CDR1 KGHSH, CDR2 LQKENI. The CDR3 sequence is CASSPPEGAGLNTQYF. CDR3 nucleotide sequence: TGTGCCAGCTCACCTCCTGAGGGGGCGGGTCTAAATACGCAGTATTTT. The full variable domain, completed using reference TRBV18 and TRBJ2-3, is NAGVMQNPRHLVRRRGQEARLRCSPMKGHSHVYWYRQLPEEGLKFMVYLQKENIIDESGMPKERFSAEFPKEGPSILRIQQVVRGDSAAYFCASSPPEGAGLNTQYFGPGTRLTVL.

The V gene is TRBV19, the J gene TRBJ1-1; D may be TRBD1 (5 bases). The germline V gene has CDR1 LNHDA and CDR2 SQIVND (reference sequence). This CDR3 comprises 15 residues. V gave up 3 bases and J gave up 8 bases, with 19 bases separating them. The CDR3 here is CASSIGGSSGTEAFF. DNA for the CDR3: TGTGCCAGTAGTATTGGGGGAAGTTCTGGCACCGAAGCTTTCTTT.

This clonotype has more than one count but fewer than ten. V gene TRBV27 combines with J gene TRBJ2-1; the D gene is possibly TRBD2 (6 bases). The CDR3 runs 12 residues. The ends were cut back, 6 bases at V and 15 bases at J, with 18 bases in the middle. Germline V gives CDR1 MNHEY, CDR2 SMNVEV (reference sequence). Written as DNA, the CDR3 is TGTGCCAGCAGGCCAACCTTTGCGGGACTGTTCTTC. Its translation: CASRPTFAGLFF.

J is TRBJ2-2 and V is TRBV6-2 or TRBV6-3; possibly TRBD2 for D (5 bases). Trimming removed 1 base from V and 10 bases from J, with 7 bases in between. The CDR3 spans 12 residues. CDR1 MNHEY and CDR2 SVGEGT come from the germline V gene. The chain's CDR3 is CASSYWGVELFF. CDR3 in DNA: TGTGCCAGCAGTTACTGGGGAGTGGAGCTGTTTTTT.

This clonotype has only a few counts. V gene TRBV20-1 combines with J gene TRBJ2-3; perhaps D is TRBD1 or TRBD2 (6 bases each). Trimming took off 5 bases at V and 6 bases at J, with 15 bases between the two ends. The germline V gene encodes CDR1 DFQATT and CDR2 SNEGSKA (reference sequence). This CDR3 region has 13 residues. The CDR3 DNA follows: TGCAGTGCTCATCTGGGGGGCCTGGATACGCAGTATTTT. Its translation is CSAHLGGLDTQYF.